This T cell receptor (beta chain) was recovered during a study of neurological immune-mediated disorders. 5'RACE with 10-nucleotide random UMIs produced the cDNA. TCRdb re-called the 5' RACE reads with MiXCR, one entry per CDR3 protein. Among 28,000 or so distinct CDR3 sequences listed, more than 20% were seen once. The germline V gene encodes CDR1 SGHRS and CDR2 YFSETQ. Trimming removed 5 bases from V and 2 bases from J, with 15 bases in between. The CDR3 contains 15 residues. Blood bank volunteers in Maryland, USA, served as healthy controls. Preparation of the unsorted libraries drew on 2 million PBMCs stored at -80 C. This clonotype was observed at least ten times.

Source material: PBMCs. The rearrangement joins TRBV5-1 to TRBJ2-3; a possible D gene is TRBD1 (5 bases). The receptor was isolated from a woman between 55 and 75 years old in good health. DNA of the CDR3: TGCGCCAGCAGGGCTAGGGGCAGCCCCACAGATACGCAGTATTTT. It translates to CASRARGSPTDTQYF.